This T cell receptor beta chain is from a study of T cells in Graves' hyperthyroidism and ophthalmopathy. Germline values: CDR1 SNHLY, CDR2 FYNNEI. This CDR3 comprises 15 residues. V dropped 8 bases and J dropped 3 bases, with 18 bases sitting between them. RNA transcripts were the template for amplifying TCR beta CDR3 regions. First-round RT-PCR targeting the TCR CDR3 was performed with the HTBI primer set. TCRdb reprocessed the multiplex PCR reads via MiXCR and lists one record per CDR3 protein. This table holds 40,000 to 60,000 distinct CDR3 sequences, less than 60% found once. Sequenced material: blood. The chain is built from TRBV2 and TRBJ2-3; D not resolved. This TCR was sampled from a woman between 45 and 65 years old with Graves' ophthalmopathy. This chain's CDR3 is CASSQGLERTDTQYF. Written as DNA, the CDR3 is TGTGCCAGCTCCCAAGGGCTGGAGCGTACAGATACGCAGTATTTT. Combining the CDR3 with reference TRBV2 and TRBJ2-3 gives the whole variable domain EPEVTQTPSHQVTQMGQEVILRCVPISNHLYFYWYRQILGQKVEFLVSFYNNEISEKSEIFDDQFSVERPDGSNFTLKIRSTKLEDSAMYFCASSQGLERTDTQYFGPGTRLTVL.